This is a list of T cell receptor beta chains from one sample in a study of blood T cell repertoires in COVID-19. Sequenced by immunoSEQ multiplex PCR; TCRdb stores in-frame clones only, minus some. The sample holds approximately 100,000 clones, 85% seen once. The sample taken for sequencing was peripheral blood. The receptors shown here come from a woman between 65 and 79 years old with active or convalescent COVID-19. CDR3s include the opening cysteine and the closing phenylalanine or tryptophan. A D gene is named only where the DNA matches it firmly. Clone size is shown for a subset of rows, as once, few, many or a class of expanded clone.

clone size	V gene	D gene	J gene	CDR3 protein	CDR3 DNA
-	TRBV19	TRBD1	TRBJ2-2	CASRLQGLLAGELFF	TGTGCCAGTAGGCTACAGGGGTTGTTAGCCGGGGAGCTGTTTTTT
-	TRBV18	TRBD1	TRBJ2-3	CASSPLAQGAKDTQYF	TGTGCCAGCTCACCTCTGGCCCAGGGGGCGAAAGATACGCAGTATTTT
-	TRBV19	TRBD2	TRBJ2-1	CASRLAGGLYNEQFF	TGTGCCAGTAGACTAGCGGGAGGCCTATACAATGAGCAGTTCTTC
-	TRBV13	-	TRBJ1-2	CASSLNTANYGYTF	TGTGCCAGCAGCTTAAATACGGCTAACTATGGCTACACCTTC
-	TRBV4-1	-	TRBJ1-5	CASSQEEGQPQHF	TGCGCCAGCAGCCAAGAAGAGGGTCAGCCCCAGCATTTT
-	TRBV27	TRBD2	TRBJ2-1	CASSLRAGGPPNEQFF	TGTGCCAGCAGTTTACGAGCGGGAGGGCCCCCAAATGAGCAGTTCTTC
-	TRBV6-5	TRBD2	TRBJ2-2	CASNPRGGYTGELFF	TGTGCCAGCAACCCCCGGGGGGGCTACACCGGGGAGCTGTTTTTT
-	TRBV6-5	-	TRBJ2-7	CASRPSGTKIYEQYF	TGTGCCAGCAGACCCTCCGGGACAAAAATCTACGAGCAGTACTTC
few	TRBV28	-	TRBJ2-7	CATSETYEQYF	TGTGCCACCTCGGAGACCTACGAGCAGTACTTC
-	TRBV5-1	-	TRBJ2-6	CASSLELSGANVLTF	TGCGCCAGCAGCTTGGAACTCTCTGGGGCCAACGTCCTGACTTTC
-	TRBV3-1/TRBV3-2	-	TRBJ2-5	CASSQGAGAKGETQYF	TGTGCCAGCAGCCAAGGAGCAGGGGCCAAAGGGGAGACCCAGTACTTC
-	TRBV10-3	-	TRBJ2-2	CAISEGVGELFF	TGTGCCATCAGTGAGGGAGTCGGGGAGCTGTTTTTT
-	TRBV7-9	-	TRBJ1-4	CASSLNSNEKLFF	TGTGCCAGCAGCCTTAATTCTAATGAAAAACTGTTTTTT